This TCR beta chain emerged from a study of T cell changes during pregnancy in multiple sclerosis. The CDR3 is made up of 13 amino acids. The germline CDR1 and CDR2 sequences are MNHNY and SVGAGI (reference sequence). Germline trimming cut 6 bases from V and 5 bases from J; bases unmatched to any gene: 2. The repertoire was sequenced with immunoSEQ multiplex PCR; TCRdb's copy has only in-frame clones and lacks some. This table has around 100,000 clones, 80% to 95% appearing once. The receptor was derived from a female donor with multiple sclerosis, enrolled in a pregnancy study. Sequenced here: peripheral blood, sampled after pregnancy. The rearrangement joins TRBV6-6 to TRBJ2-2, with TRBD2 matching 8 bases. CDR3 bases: TGTGCCAGCAGGGCTAGCGGGACCGGGGAGCTGTTTTTT. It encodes CASRASGTGELFF.